The 23 T cell receptor beta chains reported below all come from one sample, sequenced in a study of breast tumors, draining lymph nodes, adjacent tissues. One entry per CDR3 protein results from TCRdb running MiXCR on the multiplex PCR reads. Found here are 180,000 or so distinct CDR3 sequences, roughly 29% of them singletons; the top ten hold 4.3%. Breast cancer patients provided tissue from their axillary draining lymph nodes. The sample taken for sequencing was axillary lymph node tissue. The receptors were sampled from a female donor with breast cancer. Some clones in this sample may be carry-over from other donors' samples.

In the case of this clonotype: Since a much larger clone is just one base distant, this may be a read error. The rearrangement links TRBV20-1 to TRBJ1-5; D unresolved. Germline values: CDR1 DFQATT, CDR2 SNEGSKA (reference sequence). CDR3 length equals 11 residues. The CDR3 sequence: CSARANQPQPF. Here the CDR3 DNA reads TGCAGTGCTAGAGCCAATCAGCCCCAGCCTTTT.

As concerns this clonotype: The junction differs from germline at one of its ends, possibly a read error. V gene TRBV11-2 combines with J gene TRBJ2-5, with 10 bases aligning to TRBD1. CDR3 length: 14 residues. Germline values: CDR1 SGHAT, CDR2 FQNNGV. CDR3 protein: CASSLGQGFGTRYF. CDR3 DNA sequence: TGTGCCAGCAGCCTGGGACAGGGGTTTGGGACCCGGTACTTC.

This clonotype was recorded many times. The gene calls are TRBV29-1 and TRBJ2-2; no definite D call. Trimming stripped 6 bases from V and 7 bases from J, with 9 bases between. From germline, CDR1 is SQVTM and CDR2 ANQGSEA. This CDR3 spans 11 amino acids. In nucleotides, the CDR3 is TGCAGCGTAAGGGATGTCGGGGAGCTGTTTTTT. As protein: CSVRDVGELFF.

This clonotype was seen more than once but under ten times. The genes are TRBV20-1 and TRBJ1-1; perhaps TRBD1 as D (6 bases). From germline, CDR1 is DFQATT and CDR2 SNEGSKA (reference sequence). CDR3 length: 13 residues. V dropped 3 bases and J dropped 3 bases, with 11 bases sitting between them. CDR3 nucleotides: TGCAGTGCTAGGGTTAACAGGGACACTGAAGCTTTCTTT. Its protein product is CSARVNRDTEAFF.

As DNA, the CDR3 is TGTGCCAGCAGCTCCCCGGGACAGGGGGTGTTCTACACCTTC. The encoded protein is CASSSPGQGVFYTF. This sequence joins TRBV5-4 and TRBJ1-2, with 11 nucleotides matching TRBD1. Looked up from germline, CDR1 is SGHNT and CDR2 is YYREEE (reference sequence). The CDR3 has 14 residues. Germline trimming cut 3 bases from V and 10 bases from J; bases unmatched to any gene: 8.

This clonotype was found many times. The CDR3 DNA sequence: TGTGCCACCAGTGATTTGGACAGGTGGGGGGATGAGCAGTTCTTC. Its protein is CATSDLDRWGDEQFF. This chain joins TRBV24-1 and TRBJ2-1; D is perhaps TRBD1 or TRBD2 (6 bases each). Germline V gene data show CDR1 as KGHDR and CDR2 as SFDVKD. With 0 bases removed from V and 8 bases from J, the gap between germline ends came to 13 bases. This CDR3 comprises 15 residues.

The table lists this clonotype with a few counts. Possible read error: a much larger clone is one base away. Since no conserved phenylalanine or tryptophan closes the CDR3, a read error is the likely cause. The genes are TRBV20-1 and TRBJ1-2; maybe TRBD1 (5 bases). Per germline, CDR1 DFQATT and CDR2 SNEGSKA (reference sequence). V was cut by 5 bases and J by 7 bases, with 8 bases left in between. The CDR3 loop spans 10 amino acids. The CDR3: CSAQGGGYTS. The DNA for the CDR3 is TGCAGTGCTCAGGGAGGTGGCTACACCTCC.

The sample holds many counts of this clonotype. The chain recombines TRBV10-3 with TRBJ2-2; TRBD2 aligns across 8 bases. CDR3 length: 13 residues. Germline assignment: CDR1 ENHRY and CDR2 SYGVKD. V was clipped by 11 bases and J by 5 bases; unmatched bases: 7. DNA for the CDR3: TGTGCCTCGGCGGGAGGAGGGACCGGGGAGCTGTTTTTT. It codes for CASAGGGTGELFF.

To note about this clonotype: This is likely a read error, given that the CDR3 carries no conserved phenylalanine or tryptophan at its end. V gene TRBV11-3 combines with J gene TRBJ1-5; D call uncertain. Germline-derived CDR1 and CDR2 are SGHNT and YENEEA. Deletions cut 5 bases from V and 11 bases from J, with 16 bases between. The CDR3 contains 13 residues. The CDR3 coding sequence is TGTGCCAGCAGCCAAGATGTTGGGAGGGCCCAGCATTCT. It specifies CASSQDVGRAQHS.

This clonotype occurred a few times. This chain links TRBV6-1 with TRBJ2-3; a possible D gene is TRBD2 (7 bases). V shed 5 bases and J shed 2 bases, with 14 bases lying between them. The CDR3 length is 15 residues. Germline V gene data show CDR1 as MNHNS and CDR2 as SASEGT. As DNA, the CDR3 is TGTGCCAGCAGTCAATGGGCGGGGGCCACAGATACGCAGTATTTT. This sequence encodes CASSQWAGATDTQYF.

In its sample, this clonotype was seen many times. The chain is built from TRBV20-1 and TRBJ2-7, with TRBD2 identical over 13 bases. The V segment lost 7 bases and the J segment 7 bases; nucleotides outside the gene matches: 13. CDR3 length equals 15 residues. The V gene's germline CDR1 is DFQATT and CDR2 SNEGSKA (reference sequence). The CDR3, as DNA: TGCAGTGTTCATAAGAGGACTAGCGGGAGTGGTGAGCAGTACTTC. Its translation is CSVHKRTSGSGEQYF.

The chain couples TRBV6-1 to TRBJ2-7; TRBD2 matches 7 bases. The CDR3 sequence is 15 residues long. Germline CDR1 is MNHNS and CDR2 is SASEGT. The V gene end was trimmed by 5 bases and the J gene end by 3 bases; junction bases not matched to a gene: 10. Here the CDR3 reads CASSPRRRGSYEQYF. CDR3 coding DNA: TGTGCCAGCAGTCCGAGGCGGCGGGGGAGCTACGAGCAGTACTTC.

Details on this clonotype: This may be a read error: a much more frequent sequence differs by one nucleotide. This CDR3 is CAGSEAWHLGEQFF. CDR3 in DNA: TGTGCCGGCAGTGAAGCCTGGCACCTAGGCGAGCAGTTCTTC. The chain couples TRBV6-1 to TRBJ2-1; D ambiguous. Germline V gives CDR1 MNHNS, CDR2 SASEGT. CDR3 size: 14 residues.

This clonotype was counted ten times or more. The chain is built from TRBV7-9 and TRBJ2-7, with 10 nucleotides matching TRBD2. The CDR3 covers 14 residues. Germline V gene data show CDR1 as SEHNR and CDR2 as FQNEAQ (reference sequence). The J segment lost 9 bases and the V segment lost 2 bases, leaving 7 bases of the junction unmatched. CDR3 region: CASSLTSGVSGQYF. The CDR3 coding sequence is TGTGCCAGCAGCTTAACTAGCGGGGTATCCGGGCAGTACTTC.

There are many counts of this clonotype. The rearrangement joins TRBV5-1 to TRBJ2-3, with 11 bases lining up with TRBD2. Germline CDR1 and CDR2: SGHRS and YFSETQ. The V gene end was trimmed by 3 bases and the J gene end by 8 bases; junction bases not matched to a gene: 5. The CDR3 is 14 residues long. The CDR3 sequence: CASSSTSGDPTQYF. CDR3 nucleotide sequence: TGCGCCAGCAGCTCGACTAGCGGGGACCCTACGCAGTATTTT.

The V gene is TRBV3-1, the J gene TRBJ2-5; possibly TRBD2 for D (5 bases). The CDR3 is made up of 14 amino acids. Trimming took 2 bases from V and 2 from J, leaving 9 bases between them. Germline V gene sequence: CDR1 LGHDT, CDR2 YNNKEL (reference sequence). The CDR3 loop reads CASSQRGGQETQYF. Here the CDR3 DNA reads TGTGCCAGCAGCCAACGAGGAGGACAAGAGACCCAGTACTTC.

This clonotype was detected ten times or more. The J gene is TRBJ1-2, the V gene TRBV12-3 or TRBV12-4, with 7 nucleotides matching TRBD1. V lost 1 base to trimming and J lost 6 bases; unmatched junction nucleotides: 8. This CDR3 region has 15 residues. In DNA form, the CDR3 reads TGTGCCAGCAGTTTAGTGAGAGGGGGCAGAGATGGCTACACCTTC. Protein: CASSLVRGGRDGYTF.

This clonotype has at least ten counts. The germline gene is not matched at one end of the junction; a read error may be the cause. The V and J genes are TRBV20-1 and TRBJ2-5; 7 bases map to TRBD2. Germline assignment: CDR1 DFQATT and CDR2 SNEGSKA (reference sequence). This CDR3 region has 15 residues. CDR3 nucleotide sequence: TGCAGTGCTGGAGAATATAGCGGGTCGGGAGAGACCCAGTACTTC. This gives the protein CSAGEYSGSGETQYF.

This clonotype was counted between two and nine times. The chain uses TRBV11-2 and TRBJ2-1, with 9 positions matching TRBD2. Germline V gives CDR1 SGHAT, CDR2 FQNNGV. CDR3 length: 16 amino acids. The V segment lost 1 base and the J segment 9 bases; nucleotides outside the gene matches: 10. CDR3 amino acids: CASSLGTSALPLEQFF. DNA of the CDR3: TGTGCCAGCAGCTTAGGGACTAGCGCTTTGCCCCTTGAGCAGTTCTTC.

At least ten counts were recorded for this clonotype. As DNA, the CDR3 is TGTGCCAGCAGCGCATATGCGAGTCCGAGGAGCTCCTACGAGCAGTACTTC. Amino acid sequence: CASSAYASPRSSYEQYF. The chain joins TRBV7-2 to TRBJ2-7; D gene unclear. Germline V gives CDR1 SGHTA, CDR2 FQGNSA. CDR3 length: 17 residues. V was shortened by 5 bases and J by 0 bases, with 20 bases between the two germline ends.

This clonotype has a count of ten or more. CDR3 loop: CSASRGGGGEKLFF. The CDR3, as DNA: TGCAGTGCTAGTCGAGGGGGAGGAGGTGAAAAACTGTTTTTT. This rearrangement joins TRBV20-1 to TRBJ1-4, with a tentative D call TRBD1 (6 bases). The CDR3 sequence is 14 residues long. CDR1 and CDR2 (germline): DFQATT, SNEGSKA (reference sequence). V was shortened by 3 bases and J by 7 bases, with 15 bases between the two germline ends.

This clonotype has a count of ten or more. The CDR3, as DNA: TGCGCCAGCGGACCGCTAGGGGAAAGGGAGACCCAGTACTTC. Its translation: CASGPLGERETQYF. The V and J genes are TRBV10-2 and TRBJ2-5; maybe TRBD1 (5 bases). The CDR3 runs to 14 residues. Trimming stripped 8 bases from V and 5 bases from J, with 18 bases between. The germline CDR1 and CDR2 sequences are WSHSY and SAAADI.

This clonotype was seen at least ten times. The V call is TRBV7-8, the J call TRBJ2-7; D is unclear. The length of the CDR3 is 13 residues. The V end was cut by 1 base, the J end by 6 bases, with 10 bases between. The V gene's germline CDR1 is SGHVS and CDR2 FQNEAQ. CDR3 residues: CASSLGVYLEQYF. CDR3 DNA sequence: TGTGCCAGCAGCTTAGGCGTCTACCTCGAGCAGTACTTC. Filled out from reference TRBV7-8 and TRBJ2-7, the complete variable domain reads GAGVSQSPRYKVAKRGQDVALRCDPISGHVSLFWYQQALGQGPEFLTYFQNEAQLDKSGLPSDRFFAERPEGSVSTLKIQRTQQEDSAVYLCASSLGVYLEQYFGPGTRLTVT.